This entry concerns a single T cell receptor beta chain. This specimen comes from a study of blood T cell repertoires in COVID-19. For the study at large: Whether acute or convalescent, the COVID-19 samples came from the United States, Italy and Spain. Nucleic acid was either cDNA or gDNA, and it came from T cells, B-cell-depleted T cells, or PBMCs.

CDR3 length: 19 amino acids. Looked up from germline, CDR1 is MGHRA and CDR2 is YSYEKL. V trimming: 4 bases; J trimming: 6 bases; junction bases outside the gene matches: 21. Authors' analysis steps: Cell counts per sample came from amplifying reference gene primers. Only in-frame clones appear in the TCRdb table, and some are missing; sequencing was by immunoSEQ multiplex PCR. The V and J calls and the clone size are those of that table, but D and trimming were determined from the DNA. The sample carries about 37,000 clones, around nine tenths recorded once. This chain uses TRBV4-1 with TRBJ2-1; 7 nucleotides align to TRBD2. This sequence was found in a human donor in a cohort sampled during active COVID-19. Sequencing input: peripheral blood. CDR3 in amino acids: CASSPVSGAAPSAINEQFF. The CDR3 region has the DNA TGCGCCAGCAGCCCAGTGAGCGGGGCCGCTCCCTCTGCGATCAATGAGCAGTTCTTC.